The source of this T cell receptor beta chain is a study of CD8 T cells in Susac syndrome. TEMRA cells underwent FACS enrichment and CD8+ and CD4+ T cells underwent negative isolation. With random hexamers, 0.5 to 1 ug RNA was reverse transcribed. TCR beta CDR3 was amplified by immunoSEQ covering 54 Vbeta and 13 Jbeta. TCRdb independently ran MiXCR on the immunoSEQ multiplex PCR reads; one entry per CDR3 protein. The table includes some 240,000 distinct CDR3 sequences, 90% to 97% detected once. This CDR3 spans 12 amino acids. Germline CDR1 SEHNR, CDR2 FQNEAQ (reference sequence). The germline V and J ends were trimmed by 4 bases and 8 bases, with 11 bases remaining between them.

Sequencing used CD4+ T cells from PBMCs. The sequence was obtained from a human donor with Susac syndrome. The rearrangement joins TRBV7-9 to TRBJ1-2, with D hard to call. The CDR3 nucleotides read TGTGCCAGCAGCTCTCCTCGGCACGGCTACACCTTC. Translation: CASSSPRHGYTF.